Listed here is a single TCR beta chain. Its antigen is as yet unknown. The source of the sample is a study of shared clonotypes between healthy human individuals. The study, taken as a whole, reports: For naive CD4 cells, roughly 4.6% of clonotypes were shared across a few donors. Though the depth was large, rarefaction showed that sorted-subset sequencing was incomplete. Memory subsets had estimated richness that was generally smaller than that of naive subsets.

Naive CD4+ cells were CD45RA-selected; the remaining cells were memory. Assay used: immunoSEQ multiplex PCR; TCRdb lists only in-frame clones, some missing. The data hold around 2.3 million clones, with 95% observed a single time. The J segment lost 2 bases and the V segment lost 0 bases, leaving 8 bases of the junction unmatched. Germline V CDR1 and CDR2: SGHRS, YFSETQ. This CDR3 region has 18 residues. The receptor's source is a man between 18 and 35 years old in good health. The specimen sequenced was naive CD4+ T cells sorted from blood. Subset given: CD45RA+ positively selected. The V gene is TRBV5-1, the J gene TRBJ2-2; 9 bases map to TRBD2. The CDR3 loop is CASSLDLSGRGNTGELFF. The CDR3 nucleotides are TGCGCCAGCAGCTTGGACCTTAGCGGGAGAGGAAACACCGGGGAGCTGTTTTTT.